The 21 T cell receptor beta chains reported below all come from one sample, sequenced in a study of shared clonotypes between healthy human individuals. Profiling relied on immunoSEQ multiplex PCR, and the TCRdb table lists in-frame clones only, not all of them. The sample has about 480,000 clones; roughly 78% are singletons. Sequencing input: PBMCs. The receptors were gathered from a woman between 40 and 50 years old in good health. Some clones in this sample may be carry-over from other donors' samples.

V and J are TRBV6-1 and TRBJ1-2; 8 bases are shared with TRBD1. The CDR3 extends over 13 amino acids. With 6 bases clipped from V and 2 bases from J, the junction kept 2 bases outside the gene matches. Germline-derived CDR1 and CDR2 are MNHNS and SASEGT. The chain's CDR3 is CASSDRGNYGYTF. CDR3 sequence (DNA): TGTGCCAGCAGCGACAGGGGAAACTATGGCTACACCTTC.

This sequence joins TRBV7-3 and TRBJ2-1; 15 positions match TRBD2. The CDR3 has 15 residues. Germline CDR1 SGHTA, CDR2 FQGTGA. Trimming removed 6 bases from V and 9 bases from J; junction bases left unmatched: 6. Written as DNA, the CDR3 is TGTGCCAGCAGTGCGGGACTAGCGGGAGGTGGTGAGCAGTTCTTC. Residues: CASSAGLAGGGEQFF.

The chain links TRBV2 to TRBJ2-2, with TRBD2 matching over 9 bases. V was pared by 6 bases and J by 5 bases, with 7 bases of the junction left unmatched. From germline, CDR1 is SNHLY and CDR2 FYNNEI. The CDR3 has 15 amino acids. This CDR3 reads CASSVSGSRTGELFF. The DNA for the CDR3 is TGTGCCAGCAGCGTTAGCGGGAGTCGTACCGGGGAGCTGTTTTTT.

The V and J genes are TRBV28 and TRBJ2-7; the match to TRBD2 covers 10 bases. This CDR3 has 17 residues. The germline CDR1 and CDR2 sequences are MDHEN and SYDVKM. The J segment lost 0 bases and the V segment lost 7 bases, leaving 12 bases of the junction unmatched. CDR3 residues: CASKEREGSISSYEQYF. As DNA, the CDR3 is TGTGCCAGCAAGGAGCGGGAGGGCTCCATCAGCTCCTACGAGCAGTACTTC.

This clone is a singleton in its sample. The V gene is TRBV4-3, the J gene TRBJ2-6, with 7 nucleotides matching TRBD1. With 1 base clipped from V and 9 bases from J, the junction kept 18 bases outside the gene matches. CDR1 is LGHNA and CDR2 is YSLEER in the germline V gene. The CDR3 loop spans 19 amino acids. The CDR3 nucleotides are TGCGCCAGCAGCCAAGGGGTTTTGGGACAGCGGTCGCACAACAACGTCCTGACTTTC. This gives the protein CASSQGVLGQRSHNNVLTF.

The CDR3 region is CASSLVAGRADTQYF. The CDR3 coding sequence is TGTGCCAGCAGCTTAGTTGCGGGACGTGCAGATACGCAGTATTTT. The chain links TRBV7-2 to TRBJ2-3; tentative D call: TRBD2 (6 bases). Germline V lookup: CDR1 SGHTA, CDR2 FQGNSA. There are 15 residues in the CDR3. The V gene lost 1 base and the J gene lost 4 bases, with 12 bases spanning the gap.

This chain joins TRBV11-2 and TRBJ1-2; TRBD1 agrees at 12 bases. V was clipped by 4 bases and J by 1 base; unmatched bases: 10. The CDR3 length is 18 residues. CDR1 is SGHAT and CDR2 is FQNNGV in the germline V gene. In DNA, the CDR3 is TGTGCCAGCAGCTCTCCGGGACAGGGGGCAAAAAGTAACTATGGCTACACCTTC. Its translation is CASSSPGQGAKSNYGYTF.

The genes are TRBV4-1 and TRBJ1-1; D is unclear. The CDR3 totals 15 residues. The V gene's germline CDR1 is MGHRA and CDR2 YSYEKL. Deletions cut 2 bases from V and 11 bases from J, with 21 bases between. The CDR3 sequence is CASSQNGPATPWAFF. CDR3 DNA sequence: TGCGCCAGCAGCCAAAATGGGCCAGCCACCCCGTGGGCTTTCTTT.

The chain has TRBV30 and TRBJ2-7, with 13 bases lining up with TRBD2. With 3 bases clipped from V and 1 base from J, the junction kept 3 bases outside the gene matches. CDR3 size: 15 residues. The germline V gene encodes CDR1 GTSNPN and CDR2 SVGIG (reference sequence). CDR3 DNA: TGTGCCTGGAGCCCGGGACTAGCGGGGTCCTACGAGCAGTACTTC. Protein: CAWSPGLAGSYEQYF. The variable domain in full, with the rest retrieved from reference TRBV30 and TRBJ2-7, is SQTIHQWPATLVQPVGSPLSLECTVEGTSNPNLYWYRQAAGRGLQLLFYSVGIGQISSEVPQNLSASRPQDRQFILSSKKLLLSDSGFYLCAWSPGLAGSYEQYFGPGTRLTVT.

The CDR3 DNA follows: TGTGCCAGCACCACTAGCGGGTCCTCCTACGAGCAGTACTTC. It codes for CASTTSGSSYEQYF. This chain uses TRBV28 with TRBJ2-7; 9 nucleotides line up with TRBD2. CDR1 is MDHEN, CDR2 SYDVKM, per germline. After removal of 7 bases from V and 0 bases from J, the junction contained 4 bases not matched to a gene. The CDR3 runs 14 residues.

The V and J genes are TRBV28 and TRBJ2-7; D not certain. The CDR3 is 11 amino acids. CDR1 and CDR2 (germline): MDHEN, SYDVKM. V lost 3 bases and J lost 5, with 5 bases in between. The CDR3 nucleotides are TGTGCCAGCAGTTTGTCACACGAGCAGTACTTC. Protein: CASSLSHEQYF.

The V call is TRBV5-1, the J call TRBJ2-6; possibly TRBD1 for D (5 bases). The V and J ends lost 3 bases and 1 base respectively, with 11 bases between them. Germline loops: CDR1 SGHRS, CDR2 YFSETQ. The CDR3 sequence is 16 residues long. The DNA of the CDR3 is TGCGCCAGCAGCTCCCTGGCAGGGTCTGGGGCCAACGTCCTGACTTTC. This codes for CASSSLAGSGANVLTF.

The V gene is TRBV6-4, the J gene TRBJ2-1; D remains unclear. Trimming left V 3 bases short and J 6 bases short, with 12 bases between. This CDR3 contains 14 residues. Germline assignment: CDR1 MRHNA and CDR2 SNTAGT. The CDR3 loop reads CASSEGLVGNEQFF. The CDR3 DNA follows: TGTGCCAGCAGTGAAGGGCTAGTCGGCAATGAGCAGTTCTTC.

This CDR3 is CASSFWQVDGYTF. CDR3 sequence (DNA): TGTGCCAGCAGCTTCTGGCAGGTGGATGGCTACACCTTC. This chain joins TRBV5-6 and TRBJ1-2, with D uncertain. The V gene lost 2 bases and the J gene lost 6 bases, with 11 bases spanning the gap. Looked up from germline, CDR1 is SGHDT and CDR2 is YYEEEE. The CDR3 runs to 13 residues.

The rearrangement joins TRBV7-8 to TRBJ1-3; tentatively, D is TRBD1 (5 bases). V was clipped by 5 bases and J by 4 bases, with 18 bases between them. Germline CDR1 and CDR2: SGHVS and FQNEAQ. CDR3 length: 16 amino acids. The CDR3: CASSLNGAGLGNTIYF. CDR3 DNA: TGTGCCAGCAGCCTCAATGGTGCGGGGCTGGGAAACACCATATATTTT.

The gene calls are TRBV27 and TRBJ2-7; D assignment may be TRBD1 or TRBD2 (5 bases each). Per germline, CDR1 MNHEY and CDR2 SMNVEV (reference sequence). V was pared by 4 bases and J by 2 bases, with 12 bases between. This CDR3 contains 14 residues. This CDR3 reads CASSSGRQTYEQYF. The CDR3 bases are TGTGCCAGCAGTTCGGGACGGCAGACCTACGAGCAGTACTTC.

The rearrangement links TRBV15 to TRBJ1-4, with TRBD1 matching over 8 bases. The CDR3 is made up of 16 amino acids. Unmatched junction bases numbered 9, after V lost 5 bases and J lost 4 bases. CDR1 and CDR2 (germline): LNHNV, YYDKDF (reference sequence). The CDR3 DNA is TGTGCCACCAGCGTGATGTTGACAGGGGTTAATGAAAAACTGTTTTTT. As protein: CATSVMLTGVNEKLFF. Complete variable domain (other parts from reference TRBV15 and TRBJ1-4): DAMVIQNPRYQVTQFGKPVTLSCSQTLNHNVMYWYQQKSSQAPKLLFHYYDKDFNNEADTPDNFQSRRPNTSFCFLDIRSPGLGDTAMYLCATSVMLTGVNEKLFFGSGTQLSVL.

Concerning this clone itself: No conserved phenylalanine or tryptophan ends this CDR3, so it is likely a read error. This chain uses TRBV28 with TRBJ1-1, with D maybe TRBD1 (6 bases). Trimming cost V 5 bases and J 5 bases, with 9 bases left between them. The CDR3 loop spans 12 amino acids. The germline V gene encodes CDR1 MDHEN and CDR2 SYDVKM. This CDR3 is CASSLTGTEAFL. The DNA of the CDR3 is TGTGCCAGCAGTCTAACAGGGACTGAAGCTTTCCTT.

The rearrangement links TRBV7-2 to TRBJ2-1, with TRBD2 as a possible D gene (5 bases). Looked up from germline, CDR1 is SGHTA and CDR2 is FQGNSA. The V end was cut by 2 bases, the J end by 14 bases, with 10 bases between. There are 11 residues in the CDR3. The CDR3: CASSLLIGEFF. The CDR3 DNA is TGTGCCAGCAGCTTACTAATCGGGGAGTTCTTC.

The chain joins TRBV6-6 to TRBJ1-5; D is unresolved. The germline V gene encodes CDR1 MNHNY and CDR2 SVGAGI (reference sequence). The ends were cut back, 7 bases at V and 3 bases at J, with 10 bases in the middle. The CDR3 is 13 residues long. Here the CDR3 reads CASNLRVNQPQHF. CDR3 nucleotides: TGTGCCAGCAACCTCCGGGTCAATCAGCCCCAGCATTTT.

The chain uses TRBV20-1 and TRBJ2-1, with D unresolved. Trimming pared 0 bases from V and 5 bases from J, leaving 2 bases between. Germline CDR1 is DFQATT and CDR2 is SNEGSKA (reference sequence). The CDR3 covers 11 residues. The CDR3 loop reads CSARDDNEQFF. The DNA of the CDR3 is TGCAGTGCTAGAGATGACAATGAGCAGTTCTTC.